This T cell receptor (beta chain) was captured by sequencing in a study of Graves' ophthalmopathy and Graves' hyperthyroidism. This clonotype was found many times. Amplified material comprised TCR beta CDR3 regions derived from RNA transcripts. HTBI primers served in a first-round RT-PCR, which a second-round multiplex PCR followed. TCRdb re-called the multiplex PCR reads with MiXCR, one entry per CDR3 protein. The top ten hold more than 5.5% of the sample, which has 500,000 to 700,000 distinct CDR3 sequences, approximately 22% seen once. The sequencing sample was made of peripheral blood. The sequence was collected from a woman under 30 with stable Graves' hyperthyroidism. Some clones in this sample may be carry-over from other donors' samples.

The CDR3 loop reads CASSSARSGADTQYF. CDR3 sequence (DNA): TGTGCCAGCAGTTCCGCCAGAAGCGGAGCAGATACGCAGTATTTT. The V and J genes are TRBV6-5 and TRBJ2-3, with D perhaps TRBD2 (5 bases). The CDR3 is made up of 15 amino acids. Between the trimmed V and J ends, which lost 4 bases and 4 bases, there was a span of 15 bases. The germline V gene encodes CDR1 MNHEY and CDR2 SVGAGI.